Listed here are 9 T cell receptor beta chains from one sample, sequenced in a study of T cell repertoires in cytomegalovirus infection. Their antigen targets remain unknown. MiXCR was run by TCRdb on the reads, yielding one entry per CDR3 protein. Here the sample spans about 330,000 distinct CDR3 sequences, roughly 34% being singletons. Sequencing was performed on cultured PBMCs, taken from culture after CMV antigen stimulation. All receptors derive from a human donor in good health (CMV status not recorded). Some clones in this sample may be carry-over from other donors' samples.

The chain employs TRBV12-3 or TRBV12-4 and TRBJ2-4, with 8 bases matching TRBD2. This CDR3 is built from 16 residues. The trim removed 3 bases at V and 1 base at J, leaving 5 bases unmatched. The CDR3 loop reads CASSFSGGPAKNIQYF. CDR3 sequence (DNA): TGTGCCAGCAGTTTCTCGGGAGGGCCGGCCAAAAACATTCAGTACTTC.

The gene calls are TRBV5-3 and TRBJ2-1; D is possibly TRBD2 (6 bases). TRBV5-3 belongs to the ORF category, with a function that is uncertain. The V end was cut by 7 bases, the J end by 2 bases, with 16 bases between. This CDR3 has 15 amino acids. The CDR3 reads CARGKWRGPYNEQFF. CDR3 DNA: TGTGCCAGAGGGAAGTGGCGGGGCCCCTACAATGAGCAGTTCTTC.

V usage is TRBV4-1 and J usage is TRBJ1-1, with unresolved D. The CDR3 is 13 amino acids. Trimming shortened V by 0 bases and J by 5 bases, and 7 bases separated the two germline ends. CDR1 MGHRA and CDR2 YSYEKL come from the germline V gene. This CDR3 is CASSQDKWTEAFF. The CDR3 DNA is TGCGCCAGCAGCCAAGATAAATGGACTGAAGCTTTCTTT.

V is TRBV19 and J is TRBJ2-6; D is undetermined. Germline CDR1 LNHDA, CDR2 SQIVND (reference sequence). The CDR3 spans 15 residues. V was shortened by 8 bases and J by 0 bases, with 11 bases between the two germline ends. In DNA, the CDR3 is TGTGCCAGTGAGATTTCGGTCTCTGGGGCCAACGTCCTGACTTTC. Its protein product is CASEISVSGANVLTF.

J is TRBJ2-2 and V is TRBV7-6; 9 bases fit TRBD1. The CDR3 consists of 15 residues. Germline assignment: CDR1 SGHVS and CDR2 FNYEAQ. With V trimmed by 5 bases and J by 6 bases, 7 bases remained unmatched. The CDR3 DNA reads as TGTGCCAGCAGCGTGGGACAGGGCGGGGCCGGGGAGCTGTTTTTT. Translation: CASSVGQGGAGELFF.

This clonotype was found a few times. The chain's CDR3 is CASSLGTGGGELFF. DNA of the CDR3: TGTGCCAGCAGTTTGGGGACCGGGGGCGGGGAGCTGTTTTTT. J is TRBJ2-2 and V is TRBV6-5; perhaps TRBD2 as D (6 bases). There are 14 residues in the CDR3. CDR1 and CDR2 from the germline V gene are MNHEY and SVGAGI. Trimming took off 4 bases at V and 7 bases at J, with 13 bases between the two ends.

This clonotype was recorded a few times. The rearrangement links TRBV30 to TRBJ2-1, with a weak D call TRBD2 (6 bases). V was pared by 0 bases and J by 6 bases, with 12 bases between. The CDR3 extends over 14 amino acids. CDR1 is GTSNPN and CDR2 is SVGIG in the germline V gene (reference sequence). Written as DNA, the CDR3 is TGTGCCTGGAGTGTGGGGGGAAAACCCAATGAGCAGTTCTTC. Amino acids: CAWSVGGKPNEQFF.

This rearrangement joins TRBV7-2 to TRBJ2-1; D is unclear. V dropped 5 bases and J dropped 3 bases, with 11 bases sitting between them. Germline CDR1 SGHTA, CDR2 FQGNSA. The CDR3 length is 14 residues. The DNA of the CDR3 is TGTGCCAGCAGCCCTTGGGGTAGCTACAATGAGCAGTTCTTC. It is translated as CASSPWGSYNEQFF.

This clonotype was seen many times. V gene TRBV7-2 combines with J gene TRBJ2-1; D unclear. The V gene lost 2 bases and the J gene lost 7 bases, with 21 bases spanning the gap. Germline CDR1 is SGHTA and CDR2 is FQGNSA. The CDR3 is made up of 17 amino acids. CDR3 DNA: TGTGCCAGCAGCTTATGGGGATTCGGGCGAACCGGGAATGAGCAGTTCTTC. Amino acids: CASSLWGFGRTGNEQFF.